This passage covers 17 T cell receptor beta chains from one sample sequenced in a study of CD8 T cells in ankylosing spondylitis. Study-wide points: Ankylosing spondylitis blood appeared to carry a characteristic TCR beta motif of several highly homologous variants.

In TCRdb, the 5' RACE reads were re-called with MiXCR into one record per CDR3 protein. The table shows about 440,000 distinct CDR3 sequences, with 17% occurring only once. Their cognate antigens are unknown. Sequenced input: blood, either unsorted or a sorted T cell fraction (not recorded which). The receptors derive from a male donor with ankylosing spondylitis.

The V gene is TRBV20-1, the J gene TRBJ2-1; D remains unclear. Germline V CDR1 and CDR2: DFQATT, SNEGSKA (reference sequence). Trimming left V 0 bases short and J 3 bases short, with 15 bases between. The CDR3 is 16 amino acids. The CDR3 DNA reads as TGCAGTGCTAGAGATCAACGGGCCTCCATCTACAATGAGCAGTTCTTC. This gives the protein CSARDQRASIYNEQFF.

V and J are TRBV5-4 and TRBJ2-2; tentatively, D is TRBD1 (6 bases). Germline CDR1 is SGHNT and CDR2 is YYREEE (reference sequence). This CDR3 spans 15 amino acids. Trimming removed 3 bases at V and 4 bases at J, with 13 bases between. The CDR3 DNA reads as TGTGCCAGCAGCTCTAACCTCAGGGGCACCGGGGAGCTGTTTTTT. It specifies CASSSNLRGTGELFF.

The chain is built from TRBV20-1 and TRBJ2-5; D perhaps matches TRBD1 (6 bases). Looked up from germline, CDR1 is DFQATT and CDR2 is SNEGSKA (reference sequence). Trimming removed 0 bases at V and 5 bases at J, with 19 bases between. The CDR3 spans 16 residues. The CDR3 nucleotides are TGCAGTGCTAGAGATAACGTCCAGGGGCTGAGGGAGACCCAGTACTTC. Its translation is CSARDNVQGLRETQYF.

The J gene is TRBJ1-2, the V gene TRBV7-2; unclear D gene. The length of the CDR3 is 18 residues. The V end lost 0 bases, the J end lost 4 bases, and 21 bases lay between the germline ends. Germline CDR1 SGHTA, CDR2 FQGNSA. Written as DNA, the CDR3 is TGTGCCAGCAGCTTAGCGGGTCCGACGGGAGGTCGGGTCTATGGCTACACCTTC. Its protein is CASSLAGPTGGRVYGYTF.

V and J are TRBV4-2 and TRBJ2-5; D is uncertain. V was clipped by 1 base and J by 1 base, with 7 bases between them. Germline-derived CDR1 and CDR2 are LGHNA and YNFKEQ. This CDR3 comprises 14 residues. CDR3 DNA: TGTGCCAGCAGCCAAGTGAAGAGCCAAGAGACCCAGTACTTC. It is translated as CASSQVKSQETQYF.

The sample holds a few counts of this clonotype. The chain is built from TRBV20-1 and TRBJ2-3; no clear D. The CDR3 runs 13 residues. V shed 4 bases and J shed 0 bases, with 8 bases lying between them. CDR1 is DFQATT and CDR2 is SNEGSKA in the germline V gene (reference sequence). The CDR3 DNA reads TGCAGTGCTATACGACGAAGCACAGATACGCAGTATTTT. It yields the protein CSAIRRSTDTQYF.

This chain uses TRBV9 with TRBJ2-3; the D call may be TRBD1 or TRBD2 (6 bases each). The CDR3 totals 15 residues. Trimming removed 4 bases at V and 3 bases at J, with 15 bases between. CDR1 is SGDLS, CDR2 YYNGEE, per germline. The CDR3 bases are TGTGCCAGCAGCCCTAGTGGGGGGCAGACAGATACGCAGTATTTT. Amino acid sequence: CASSPSGGQTDTQYF.

The rearrangement links TRBV5-6 to TRBJ1-1, with TRBD1 as a possible D gene (5 bases). V gave up 0 bases and J gave up 4 bases, with 22 bases separating them. Per the germline V gene, CDR1 is SGHDT and CDR2 is YYEEEE. This CDR3 has 18 amino acids. The CDR3 coding sequence is TGTGCCAGCAGCTTGGTCGTTTGGGGCGTCGGTCCCAGCACTGAAGCTTTCTTT. Translated: CASSLVVWGVGPSTEAFF.

In its sample, this clonotype was seen many times. V gene TRBV12-3 or TRBV12-4 combines with J gene TRBJ2-3, with D unclear. The CDR3 is made up of 13 amino acids. Between the trimmed V and J ends, which lost 7 bases and 1 base, there was a span of 9 bases. Written as DNA, the CDR3 is TGTGCCAGCAAGTGGGGTGGCACAGATACGCAGTATTTT. This codes for CASKWGGTDTQYF.

The rearrangement links TRBV6-5 to TRBJ2-1; a possible D gene is TRBD2 (6 bases). The germline V and J ends were trimmed by 5 bases and 15 bases, with 17 bases remaining between them. The CDR3 consists of 12 residues. Germline loops: CDR1 MNHEY, CDR2 SVGAGI. The CDR3, as DNA: TGTGCCAGCAGTCGGGCGGGGCTGTCGCTGTTCTTC. It yields the protein CASSRAGLSLFF.

This clonotype was seen at least ten times. V and J are TRBV12-3 or TRBV12-4 and TRBJ2-7; TRBD1 aligns across 9 bases. V was pared by 2 bases and J by 3 bases, with 2 bases of the junction left unmatched. CDR3 length: 14 amino acids. The chain's CDR3 is CASSLWTGDYEQYF. CDR3 nucleotides: TGTGCCAGCAGTTTATGGACAGGGGACTACGAGCAGTACTTC.

V gene TRBV6-2 or TRBV6-3 combines with J gene TRBJ1-1; 8 bases fit TRBD1. This CDR3 is built from 13 residues. V dropped 4 bases and J dropped 8; count of bases not matched to a gene: 6. Per the germline V gene, CDR1 is MNHEY and CDR2 is SVGEGT. The CDR3 nucleotides read TGTGCCAGCAGTTTTTCCGGGACAGGCGAAGCTTTCTTT. As protein: CASSFSGTGEAFF.

This chain joins TRBV4-1 and TRBJ2-3, with 16 bases aligning to TRBD2. Germline V gene data show CDR1 as MGHRA and CDR2 as YSYEKL. The CDR3 spans 18 residues. V gave up 4 bases and J gave up 6 bases; unmatched junction bases: 10. CDR3: CASSRGTSGRVLADTQYF. CDR3 bases: TGCGCCAGCAGCCGCGGGACTAGCGGGAGGGTATTGGCGGATACGCAGTATTTT.

This clonotype occurred a few times. This chain joins TRBV9 and TRBJ2-7; 11 bases fit TRBD2. V gave up 4 bases and J gave up 2 bases; unmatched junction bases: 5. Germline V gene sequence: CDR1 SGDLS, CDR2 YYNGEE. There are 15 residues in the CDR3. The CDR3 DNA is TGTGCCAGCAGCCCCCGACTAGCGGGGCCCTACGAGCAGTACTTC. It yields the protein CASSPRLAGPYEQYF.

This clonotype was picked up a small number of times. The gene calls are TRBV16 and TRBJ2-7; D is unresolved. CDR3 length equals 12 residues. The V and J ends lost 1 base and 6 bases respectively, with 7 bases between them. Germline CDR1 reads KGHSY; CDR2 reads FQNENV. The DNA for the CDR3 is TGTGCCAGCAGCCAATTAGCTGCCGAGCAGTACTTC. This codes for CASSQLAAEQYF.

This clonotype was counted only a few times. The genes are TRBV20-1 and TRBJ2-3; 13 nucleotides line up with TRBD2. Germline CDR1 DFQATT, CDR2 SNEGSKA (reference sequence). V was clipped by 6 bases and J by 6 bases; unmatched bases: 9. The CDR3 has 15 residues. The CDR3 nucleotides read TGCAGTGCGGGGACTAGCGGGATCCGGGCGGATACGCAGTATTTT. Translated, it gives CSAGTSGIRADTQYF.

The chain recombines TRBV29-1 with TRBJ2-1; D is ambiguous. Deletions cut 4 bases from V and 3 bases from J, with 4 bases between. Germline loops: CDR1 SQVTM, CDR2 ANQGSEA. The CDR3 spans 11 residues. This CDR3 reads CSVVSYNEQFF. The CDR3 nucleotides are TGCAGCGTTGTCAGCTACAATGAGCAGTTCTTC.